Below, one T cell receptor beta chain is given with its context. Its antigen is still unknown. A far larger clone is a single base away, which makes a read error likely. The data belong to a study of prognosis after radiotherapy for stage I lung cancer. The wider study: Medical inoperability was the status assigned to all non-small cell lung cancer patients. Study conclusions and caveats: The study left the tumor specificity of the expanded TCR clones undetermined. Shannon entropy (measured after stereotactic body radiation therapy) was lower in patients who went on to develop distant metastases.

It was by two-round multiplex PCR that TCR beta CDR3 was amplified from genomic DNA. The first round of PCR was done with primers that matched each TRBV and TRBJ gene. TCRdb used MiXCR to reprocess the multiplex PCR reads, holding one entry per CDR3 protein. Of about 27,000 distinct CDR3 sequences in the sample, 46% were seen once. This CDR3 is 15 amino acids long. The chain joins TRBV3-2 to TRBJ2-7; the listed D gene, TRBD2, was not tested against the DNA. TRBV3-2 is annotated as a pseudogene. This receptor was obtained from a donor over 45 with non-small cell lung cancer. Sequencing used PBMCs, obtained before or after stereotactic body radiation therapy (not recorded which). The CDR3 here is CVSSPGLGSGGEQYF. The CDR3 region has the DNA TGTGTCAGCAGCCCGGGACTCGGCTCGGGTGGCGAGCAGTACTTC.